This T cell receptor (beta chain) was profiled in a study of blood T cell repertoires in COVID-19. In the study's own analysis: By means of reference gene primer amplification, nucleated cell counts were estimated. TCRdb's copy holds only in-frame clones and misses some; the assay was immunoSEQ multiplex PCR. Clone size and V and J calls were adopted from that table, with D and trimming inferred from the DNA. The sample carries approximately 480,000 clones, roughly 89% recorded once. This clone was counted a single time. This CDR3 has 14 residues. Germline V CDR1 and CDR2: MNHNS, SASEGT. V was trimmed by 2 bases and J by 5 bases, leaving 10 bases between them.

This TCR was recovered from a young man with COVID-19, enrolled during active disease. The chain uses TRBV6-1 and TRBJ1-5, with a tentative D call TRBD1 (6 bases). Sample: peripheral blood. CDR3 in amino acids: CASSEPRGYQPQHF. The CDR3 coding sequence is TGTGCCAGCAGTGAACCCAGGGGCTATCAGCCCCAGCATTTT.